The 24 T cell receptor beta chains reported below all come from one sample, sequenced in a study of T cell repertoires in cytomegalovirus infection. A single record per CDR3 protein comes from TCRdb applying MiXCR to the reads. The sample yields 200,000 to 300,000 distinct CDR3 sequences, 9% to 15% seen once. Sequences were obtained from PBMCs. The receptors originated from a human donor in good health (CMV status not recorded). Some clones in this sample may be carry-over from other donors' samples.

The chain is built from TRBV28 and TRBJ2-6; tentatively, D is TRBD1 (5 bases). Germline V gives CDR1 MDHEN, CDR2 SYDVKM. The CDR3 consists of 16 residues. V dropped 3 bases and J dropped 0 bases, with 9 bases sitting between them. The CDR3 DNA sequence: TGTGCCAGCAGTTTGACAGACAGCTCTGGGGCCAACGTCCTGACTTTC. Translation: CASSLTDSSGANVLTF.

The chain recombines TRBV6-5 with TRBJ2-1; TRBD2 matches at 9 bases. With 2 bases clipped from V and 4 bases from J, the junction kept 3 bases outside the gene matches. CDR1 and CDR2 from the germline V gene are MNHEY and SVGAGI. This CDR3 spans 15 amino acids. CDR3 bases: TGTGCCAGCAGTTACCCACTAGCGGGTTACAATGAGCAGTTCTTC. Translated: CASSYPLAGYNEQFF.

This clonotype has a count of ten or more. The chain uses TRBV7-2 and TRBJ2-5; possible D gene TRBD1, 5 bases. This CDR3 is 14 amino acids long. CDR1 SGHTA and CDR2 FQGNSA come from the germline V gene. The V and J ends lost 5 bases and 4 bases respectively, with 14 bases between them. In DNA form, the CDR3 reads TGTGCCAGCAGCCGTCCCCCAGGGTTAGAGACCCAGTACTTC. It is translated as CASSRPPGLETQYF.

This chain joins TRBV6-2 or TRBV6-3 and TRBJ2-1, with a weak D call TRBD1 (6 bases). Trimming shortened V by 2 bases and J by 1 base, and 9 bases separated the two germline ends. Germline CDR1 reads MNHEY; CDR2 reads SVGEGT. This CDR3 has 15 amino acids. The CDR3 sequence: CASSYQDSSYNEQFF. The CDR3 DNA follows: TGTGCCAGCAGTTACCAGGACAGTTCCTACAATGAGCAGTTCTTC.

CDR3 protein: CSARAGGDGGYGYTF. DNA for the CDR3: TGCAGTGCTAGGGCAGGGGGCGATGGGGGCTATGGCTACACCTTC. This chain connects TRBV20-1 to TRBJ1-2; 8 bases agree with TRBD1. With V trimmed by 3 bases and J by 4 bases, 10 bases remained unmatched. Looked up from germline, CDR1 is DFQATT and CDR2 is SNEGSKA (reference sequence). The CDR3 runs 15 residues.

This clonotype was seen many times. This chain uses TRBV7-4 with TRBJ1-4, with D maybe TRBD1 (5 bases). In germline, CDR1 is SGHVT, CDR2 SQSDAQ. Trimming left V 3 bases short and J 0 bases short, with 17 bases between. CDR3 length: 18 residues. The CDR3 sequence: CASSFLPPGPPTNEKLFF. The DNA for the CDR3 is TGTGCCAGCAGCTTTCTTCCCCCGGGGCCTCCAACTAATGAAAAACTGTTTTTT.

V is TRBV30 and J is TRBJ2-5; TRBD2 is a possible D gene (5 bases). In germline, CDR1 is GTSNPN, CDR2 SVGIG (reference sequence). The CDR3 runs 13 residues. V was clipped by 0 bases and J by 4 bases, with 9 bases between them. CDR3 loop: CAWSVLAGETQYF. The DNA for the CDR3 is TGTGCCTGGAGTGTATTGGCGGGAGAGACCCAGTACTTC.

The table lists this clonotype with many counts. J is TRBJ2-7 and V is TRBV7-2, with D unresolved. With 4 bases removed from V and 4 bases from J, the gap between germline ends came to 17 bases. CDR1 SGHTA and CDR2 FQGNSA come from the germline V gene. CDR3 length: 15 residues. In nucleotides, the CDR3 is TGTGCCAGCAGCTCCCCCGGGTTGAGGAATTACGAGCAGTACTTC. Translation gives CASSSPGLRNYEQYF.

This clonotype was detected ten times or more. V is TRBV7-2 and J is TRBJ2-1; D remains ambiguous. The CDR3 extends over 12 amino acids. Trimming shortened V by 1 base and J by 3 bases, and 1 base separated the two germline ends. Germline CDR1 SGHTA, CDR2 FQGNSA. CDR3 sequence reads: CASSLDYNEQFF. The CDR3 DNA reads TGTGCCAGCAGCTTAGACTACAATGAGCAGTTCTTC.

The sample holds one count of this clonotype. This sequence may be a read error, since a much larger clone differs from it by one base. The CDR3 region is CSASPAVLGFF. The DNA for the CDR3 is TGCAGTGCCAGTCCCGCAGTATTGGGGTTTTTT. V usage is TRBV20-1 and J usage is TRBJ1-4; D is undetermined. The CDR3 covers 11 residues. The germline V gene has CDR1 DFQATT and CDR2 SNEGSKA (reference sequence). Trimming stripped 6 bases from V and 16 bases from J, with 18 bases between.

Ten or more counts support this clonotype. This rearrangement joins TRBV7-6 to TRBJ1-2, with unresolved D. The CDR3 covers 17 residues. V lost 1 base to trimming and J lost 4 bases, with 19 bases between them. CDR1 SGHVS and CDR2 FNYEAQ come from the germline V gene. CDR3 sequence: CASSLEETPLAFYGYTF. CDR3 bases: TGTGCCAGCAGCTTAGAGGAGACCCCGTTGGCTTTCTATGGCTACACCTTC.

This clonotype was found many times. This chain connects TRBV20-1 to TRBJ2-5; 10 bases match TRBD2. With V trimmed by 5 bases and J by 3 bases, 12 bases remained unmatched. CDR1 and CDR2 from the germline V gene are DFQATT and SNEGSKA (reference sequence). CDR3 length: 16 amino acids. For the CDR3, the DNA is TGCAGTGCTGAATTTAATAGCGGGGGGACGGAAGAGACCCAGTACTTC. This codes for CSAEFNSGGTEETQYF.

The genes are TRBV20-1 and TRBJ1-4; no clear D. Germline CDR1 and CDR2: DFQATT and SNEGSKA (reference sequence). The CDR3 extends over 15 amino acids. Deletions cut 3 bases from V and 0 bases from J, with 11 bases between. The CDR3 nucleotides are TGCAGTGCTAGTAACCCCCCCGCAACTAATGAAAAACTGTTTTTT. It is translated as CSASNPPATNEKLFF.

This clonotype was seen many times. The chain recombines TRBV20-1 with TRBJ1-5; no clear D. The germline V gene encodes CDR1 DFQATT and CDR2 SNEGSKA (reference sequence). Trimming left V 0 bases short and J 0 bases short, with 6 bases between. This CDR3 spans 14 amino acids. The CDR3 coding sequence is TGCAGTGCTAGAGAGCCTTCTAGCAATCAGCCCCAGCATTTT. Amino acid sequence: CSAREPSSNQPQHF.

The V call is TRBV20-1, the J call TRBJ2-3, with a tentative D call TRBD1 (5 bases). Germline V lookup: CDR1 DFQATT, CDR2 SNEGSKA (reference sequence). The CDR3 loop spans 16 amino acids. With 3 bases removed from V and 2 bases from J, the gap between germline ends came to 18 bases. The CDR3 region has the DNA TGCAGTGCTAGTGGGCCGACAGTCCTTTCCACAGATACGCAGTATTTT. Its translation: CSASGPTVLSTDTQYF.

This clonotype was seen ten or more times. CDR3 DNA sequence: TGTGCCAGCAGCTTAATGGGACGGGGATACGAGCAGTACTTC. Amino acid sequence: CASSLMGRGYEQYF. The chain joins TRBV7-2 to TRBJ2-7; D may correspond to TRBD1 or TRBD2 (5 bases each). The CDR3 totals 14 residues. In germline, CDR1 is SGHTA, CDR2 FQGNSA. Trimming stripped 2 bases from V and 4 bases from J, with 12 bases between.

Remarks on this clonotype: This may be a read error, as it is one base from a much larger clone. This likely comes from a read error, as the CDR3 has no conserved phenylalanine or tryptophan at its end. The chain couples TRBV28 to TRBJ2-7; perhaps D is TRBD1 or TRBD2 (6 bases each). V gave up 11 bases and J gave up 5 bases, with 22 bases separating them. The CDR3 spans 14 residues. Looked up from germline, CDR1 is MDHEN and CDR2 is SYDVKM. CDR3 sequence reads: CAARGGGWEHEQYY. CDR3 bases: TGTGCCGCCCGAGGGGGAGGTTGGGAGCACGAGCAGTACTAC.

At least ten counts were recorded for this clonotype. V usage is TRBV6-6 and J usage is TRBJ2-2; no reliable D call. CDR1 and CDR2 from the germline V gene are MNHNY and SVGAGI (reference sequence). The CDR3 runs 16 residues. The V and J ends lost 2 bases and 0 bases respectively, with 10 bases between them. CDR3 bases: TGTGCCAGCAGTTACCCGCGACAAACGAACACCGGGGAGCTGTTTTTT. Residues: CASSYPRQTNTGELFF.

At least ten counts were recorded for this clonotype. The chain uses TRBV28 and TRBJ2-1; 11 nucleotides agree with TRBD1. Germline V gives CDR1 MDHEN, CDR2 SYDVKM. There are 15 residues in the CDR3. Losses at the gene ends were 2 bases for V and 8 bases for J; bases not matched to a gene: 5. The CDR3 reads CASSLGQGASDEQFF. The CDR3 DNA is TGTGCCAGCAGTTTAGGACAGGGGGCTAGCGATGAGCAGTTCTTC.

The CDR3 protein is CSARTQGTGELFF. The DNA of the CDR3 is TGCAGTGCTAGAACTCAGGGGACCGGGGAGCTGTTTTTT. The chain recombines TRBV20-1 with TRBJ2-2; the D gene is possibly TRBD1 (6 bases). V lost 2 bases to trimming and J lost 5 bases, with 9 bases between them. The CDR3 length is 13 residues. In germline, CDR1 is DFQATT, CDR2 SNEGSKA (reference sequence).

The rearrangement joins TRBV14 to TRBJ1-1, with D possibly being TRBD1 (5 bases). Trimming shortened V by 0 bases and J by 6 bases, and 11 bases separated the two germline ends. Germline-derived CDR1 and CDR2 are SGHDN and FVKESK. The CDR3 runs 14 residues. CDR3 sequence: CASSQDGASAEAFF. As DNA, the CDR3 is TGTGCCAGCAGCCAAGATGGGGCTAGCGCTGAAGCTTTCTTT.

This clonotype was picked up a small number of times. The chain is built from TRBV20-1 and TRBJ2-5, with TRBD1 identical over 10 bases. The length of the CDR3 is 14 residues. With V trimmed by 5 bases and J by 2 bases, 5 bases remained unmatched. Germline-derived CDR1 and CDR2 are DFQATT and SNEGSKA (reference sequence). The CDR3 DNA reads as TGCAGTGCTCAACCGGGACAGGGGCAAGAGACCCAGTACTTC. Translated: CSAQPGQGQETQYF.

J is TRBJ2-7 and V is TRBV2; TRBD1 or TRBD2 may be the D gene (5 bases each). The V gene lost 7 bases and the J gene lost 1 base, with 14 bases spanning the gap. The CDR3 has 14 residues. Germline V gives CDR1 SNHLY, CDR2 FYNNEI. CDR3 in amino acids: CASTGTRISYEQYF. The CDR3 nucleotides are TGTGCCAGCACCGGGACGCGTATTTCCTACGAGCAGTACTTC.

This clonotype came up many times. The chain has TRBV28 and TRBJ1-1, with 9 bases lining up with TRBD1. This CDR3 spans 17 amino acids. With V trimmed by 5 bases and J by 3 bases, 13 bases remained unmatched. The germline CDR1 and CDR2 sequences are MDHEN and SYDVKM. CDR3 coding DNA: TGTGCCAGCAGTCCATGGACAGGGGAGGCCCATGACACTGAAGCTTTCTTT. Protein product: CASSPWTGEAHDTEAFF.